Following are 6 T cell receptor beta chains from one sample sequenced in a study of spatial heterogeneity in lung cancer. Study conclusions and caveats: It was found that expanded intratumoral alpha and beta TCR counts tracked tumor mutation counts.

TCRdb reprocessed the 5' RACE reads with MiXCR, giving one entry per CDR3 protein. Counted here are about 13,000 distinct CDR3 sequences, about 5% occurring once; the ten biggest clones make up over 8.5%. These TCRs' antigens remain unknown. Described time point: sample taken at primary tumor resection. The input for sequencing was lung tumor tissue, taken at surgery. All receptors come from a female donor with early-stage non-small cell lung cancer.

This clonotype was observed many times. The rearrangement joins TRBV7-8 to TRBJ2-3; 10 nucleotides agree with TRBD2. Germline values: CDR1 SGHVS, CDR2 FQNEAQ. This CDR3 is built from 15 residues. Germline trimming cut 3 bases from V and 6 bases from J; bases unmatched to any gene: 6. The DNA for the CDR3 is TGTGCCAGCAGCTTGCTAGCGGGGGTGGTGGATACGCAGTATTTT. Residues: CASSLLAGVVDTQYF.

There are many counts of this clonotype. The chain combines TRBV12-3 or TRBV12-4 with TRBJ1-5; D gene unclear. The V and J ends lost 5 bases and 4 bases respectively, with 12 bases between them. The CDR3 totals 14 residues. The CDR3 DNA sequence: TGTGCCAGCAGTCTCCCTCAAGGGAATCAGCCCCAGCATTTT. Translation gives CASSLPQGNQPQHF.

The chain carries TRBV10-3 and TRBJ2-2; D gene ambiguous. Germline V gene sequence: CDR1 ENHRY, CDR2 SYGVKD. Deletions cut 0 bases from V and 4 bases from J, with 6 bases between. The CDR3 loop spans 14 amino acids. CDR3 amino acids: CAISESGSTGELFF. The DNA for the CDR3 is TGTGCCATCAGTGAGTCGGGATCCACCGGGGAGCTGTTTTTT.

This clonotype has ten or more counts. The chain has TRBV5-1 and TRBJ2-2; D is unresolved. Germline assignment: CDR1 SGHRS and CDR2 YFSETQ. V lost 6 bases to trimming and J lost 3 bases, with 6 bases between them. This CDR3 region has 12 residues. The CDR3 protein is CASTFDTGELFF. The CDR3 region has the DNA TGCGCCAGCACCTTTGACACCGGGGAGCTGTTTTTT. The whole variable domain, remainder taken from reference TRBV5-1 and TRBJ2-2, is KAGVTQTPRYLIKTRGQQVTLSCSPISGHRSVSWYQQTPGQGLQFLFEYFSETQRNKGNFPGRFSGRQFSNSRSEMNVSTLELGDSALYLCASTFDTGELFFGEGSRLTVL.

This clonotype was counted ten times or more. J is TRBJ2-2 and V is TRBV7-9; perhaps TRBD1 as D (5 bases). Germline CDR1 SEHNR, CDR2 FQNEAQ (reference sequence). With 5 bases removed from V and 4 bases from J, the gap between germline ends came to 14 bases. The CDR3 has 15 amino acids. CDR3 sequence: CASSTDSGFTGELFF. The CDR3 coding sequence is TGTGCCAGCAGCACAGACTCAGGGTTCACCGGGGAGCTGTTTTTT. Filled out from reference TRBV7-9 and TRBJ2-2, the complete variable domain reads DTGVSQNPRHKITKRGQNVTFRCDPISEHNRLYWYRQTLGQGPEFLTYFQNEAQLEKSRLLSDRFSAERPKGSFSTLEIQRTEQGDSAMYLCASSTDSGFTGELFFGEGSRLTVL.

This clonotype was picked up many times. The gene calls are TRBV3-1 and TRBJ1-5, with D uncertain. There are 14 residues in the CDR3. Looked up from germline, CDR1 is LGHDT and CDR2 is YNNKEL (reference sequence). The V gene lost 1 base and the J gene lost 5 bases, with 9 bases spanning the gap. Here the CDR3 DNA reads TGTGCCAGCAGCCAAGGAGGGAGTCATCAGCCCCAGCATTTT. Translated, it gives CASSQGGSHQPQHF. Combining the CDR3 with reference TRBV3-1 and TRBJ1-5 gives the whole variable domain DTAVSQTPKYLVTQMGNDKSIKCEQNLGHDTMYWYKQDSKKFLKIMFSYNNKELIINETVPNRFSPKSPDKAHLNLHINSLELGDSAVYFCASSQGGSHQPQHFGDGTRLSIL.